A single sample is the source of the 16 T cell receptor beta chains below, sequenced in a study of CD8 T cells in Susac syndrome. Reverse transcription of about 0.5 to 1 ug RNA used random hexamers. TCRdb processed the immunoSEQ multiplex PCR reads anew with MiXCR; each CDR3 protein has one entry. The repertoire holds around 140,000 distinct CDR3 sequences, with around 86% as singletons. Specimen: CD8+ T cells from PBMCs. The receptors were gathered from a human donor with multiple sclerosis.

This chain uses TRBV10-3 with TRBJ1-1; TRBD1 matches 9 bases. The germline CDR1 and CDR2 sequences are ENHRY and SYGVKD. The CDR3 loop spans 13 amino acids. Losses at the gene ends were 9 bases for V and 4 bases for J; bases not matched to a gene: 6. CDR3 nucleotides: TGTGCCATTAGGACAGGGGTGGGCACTGAAGCTTTCTTT. This encodes CAIRTGVGTEAFF.

J is TRBJ1-6 and V is TRBV10-3, with D possibly matching TRBD1 (5 bases). The CDR3 has 17 amino acids. Germline CDR1 is ENHRY and CDR2 is SYGVKD. Deletions cut 0 bases from V and 4 bases from J, with 13 bases between. CDR3 bases: TGTGCCATCAGTGAGTCGGCTGGGGGTCTTTATAATTCACCCCTCCACTTT. This encodes CAISESAGGLYNSPLHF.

The chain couples TRBV12-3 or TRBV12-4 to TRBJ2-7; 8 bases fit TRBD2. The CDR3 runs to 16 residues. The junction had 12 bases not matched to a gene; V was cut back by 4 bases and J by 4 bases. The CDR3 region is CASSSGGEGTKYEQYF. Written as DNA, the CDR3 is TGTGCCAGCAGTTCGGGGGGGGAGGGGACAAAGTACGAGCAGTACTTC.

This chain uses TRBV4-1 with TRBJ2-3; possibly TRBD2 for D (6 bases). CDR1 and CDR2 from the germline V gene are MGHRA and YSYEKL. V lost 0 bases to trimming and J lost 1 base, with 8 bases between them. The CDR3 is 15 amino acids. The CDR3: CASSQEGGGTDTQYF. The DNA for the CDR3 is TGCGCCAGCAGCCAAGAAGGCGGGGGCACAGATACGCAGTATTTT.

The rearrangement uses TRBV6-1 and TRBJ2-7; D may be TRBD2 (5 bases). V gave up 3 bases and J gave up 3 bases, with 9 bases separating them. The CDR3 runs 13 residues. CDR1 and CDR2 (germline): MNHNS, SASEGT. Here the CDR3 reads CASSDGLGYEQYV. The CDR3 nucleotides are TGTGCCAGCAGTGATGGACTCGGCTACGAGCAGTACGTC.

This clonotype was counted only a few times. V usage is TRBV6-2 or TRBV6-3 and J usage is TRBJ1-1; D unclear. The CDR3 has 15 amino acids. Germline loops: CDR1 MNHEY, CDR2 SVGEGT. With 0 bases removed from V and 5 bases from J, the gap between germline ends came to 13 bases. CDR3 region: CASSYSMNIRTEAFF. The DNA of the CDR3 is TGTGCCAGCAGTTACTCGATGAATATAAGGACTGAAGCTTTCTTT.

J is TRBJ2-2 and V is TRBV6-2 or TRBV6-3; D possibly uses TRBD1 or TRBD2 (6 bases each). The CDR3 spans 15 residues. Trimming pared 4 bases from V and 6 bases from J, leaving 15 bases between. Germline assignment: CDR1 MNHEY and CDR2 SVGEGT. CDR3 nucleotides: TGTGCCAGCAGTTCGGGGGCGTCGGCGGCCGGGGAGCTGTTTTTT. This gives the protein CASSSGASAAGELFF.

The chain joins TRBV6-6 to TRBJ1-1; D gene ambiguous. Trimming took off 4 bases at V and 0 bases at J, with 9 bases between the two ends. The CDR3 length is 14 residues. The V gene's germline CDR1 is MNHNY and CDR2 SVGAGI (reference sequence). The CDR3, as DNA: TGTGCCAGCAGTTCCCTCAAAATGAACACTGAAGCTTTCTTT. This codes for CASSSLKMNTEAFF.

The chain links TRBV11-2 to TRBJ2-3; 8 bases are shared with TRBD2. This CDR3 contains 14 residues. With 8 bases clipped from V and 6 bases from J, the junction kept 10 bases outside the gene matches. CDR1 is SGHAT, CDR2 FQNNGV, per germline. In nucleotides, the CDR3 is TGTGCCAGCCGGGCGGGAGGTTTTGTGGATACGCAGTATTTT. The encoded protein is CASRAGGFVDTQYF.

V and J are TRBV12-3 or TRBV12-4 and TRBJ2-1, with a tentative D call TRBD2 (7 bases). The CDR3 is 19 residues long. Trimming stripped 5 bases from V and 1 base from J, with 24 bases between. The CDR3: CASSGWVRGGSPSYNEQFF. CDR3 bases: TGTGCCAGCAGTGGGTGGGTGAGGGGGGGCTCTCCTTCCTACAATGAGCAGTTCTTC.

The rearrangement uses TRBV10-1 and TRBJ1-5; D is undetermined. Per germline, CDR1 WNHNN and CDR2 SYGVQD (reference sequence). Between the trimmed V and J ends, which lost 6 bases and 0 bases, there was a span of 9 bases. The CDR3 is made up of 14 amino acids. CDR3 amino acids: CASSGPDSNQPQHF. CDR3 in DNA: TGCGCCAGCAGCGGACCCGATAGCAATCAGCCCCAGCATTTT.

This sequence joins TRBV5-6 and TRBJ1-2; weak D call: TRBD1 (6 bases). Germline V lookup: CDR1 SGHDT, CDR2 YYEEEE. This CDR3 is 18 amino acids long. V lost 1 base, J lost 4 bases, and 23 bases lay in between. CDR3 residues: CASSLRPVYRAWSYGYTF. The CDR3 DNA sequence: TGTGCCAGCAGCTTGCGTCCGGTTTACAGGGCTTGGAGCTATGGCTACACCTTC. The entire variable domain, with the rest obtained from reference TRBV5-6 and TRBJ1-2, is as follows: DAGVTQSPTHLIKTRGQQVTLRCSPKSGHDTVSWYQQALGQGPQFIFQYYEEEERQRGNFPDRFSGHQFPNYSSELNVNALLLGDSALYLCASSLRPVYRAWSYGYTFGSGTRLTVV.

The table lists this clonotype with a few counts. The genes are TRBV15 and TRBJ1-5, with D uncertain. Germline assignment: CDR1 LNHNV and CDR2 YYDKDF (reference sequence). The CDR3 is 13 amino acids. The V end was cut by 1 base, the J end by 9 bases, with 10 bases between. The CDR3 reads CATSRVFGGPQHF. In nucleotides, the CDR3 is TGTGCCACCAGCAGAGTTTTTGGCGGGCCCCAGCATTTT.

The chain carries TRBV27 and TRBJ1-3; D uncertain. The V gene's germline CDR1 is MNHEY and CDR2 SMNVEV (reference sequence). The CDR3 has 14 amino acids. V lost 2 bases to trimming and J lost 3 bases, with 8 bases between them. CDR3 amino acids: CASSLNVGGNTIYF. CDR3 coding DNA: TGTGCCAGCAGTTTAAATGTCGGTGGAAACACCATATATTTT.

This clonotype was counted a few times. The chain uses TRBV7-2 and TRBJ2-1; no reliable D call. This CDR3 contains 13 residues. Trimming cost V 0 bases and J 9 bases, with 9 bases left between them. The germline CDR1 and CDR2 sequences are SGHTA and FQGNSA. The CDR3 reads CASSLAYGGEQFF. DNA for the CDR3: TGTGCCAGCAGCTTAGCCTACGGTGGTGAGCAGTTCTTC.

This chain connects TRBV27 to TRBJ2-1; TRBD1 matches 8 bases. V lost 5 bases and J lost 7; bases outside the gene matches: 7. This CDR3 has 14 amino acids. Germline V lookup: CDR1 MNHEY, CDR2 SMNVEV (reference sequence). Here the CDR3 DNA reads TGTGCCAGCAGTACTTGGACAGGGCGGAATGAGCAGTTCTTC. It yields the protein CASSTWTGRNEQFF.